The 4 T cell receptor beta chains given below trace back to one sample, sequenced in a study of blood T cell repertoires in COVID-19. Method: immunoSEQ multiplex PCR; TCRdb's copy keeps in-frame clones and lacks some. In the table there are approximately 90,000 clones, about four fifths of which are singletons. The specimen sequenced was peripheral blood. The receptors stem from a man between 65 and 80 years old with COVID-19, enrolled during active disease.

This chain links TRBV30 with TRBJ1-2, with a possible D match to TRBD1 (6 bases). This CDR3 region has 9 residues. The germline CDR1 and CDR2 sequences are GTSNPN and SVGIG (reference sequence). Trimming left V 5 bases short and J 8 bases short, with 6 bases between. The CDR3 protein is CAWGGGYTF. The CDR3 DNA follows: TGTGCCTGGGGGGGCGGCTACACCTTC.

The chain uses TRBV29-1 and TRBJ1-1; unclear D gene. The germline V gene encodes CDR1 SQVTM and CDR2 ANQGSEA. This CDR3 contains 11 residues. V lost 6 bases, J lost 6 bases, and 11 bases lay in between. CDR3 in amino acids: CSVKREAEAFF. CDR3 coding DNA: TGCAGCGTCAAGCGGGAGGCTGAAGCTTTCTTT.

The chain is built from TRBV6-2 or TRBV6-3 and TRBJ1-1, with TRBD1 matching 7 bases. The CDR3 runs 15 residues. The ends lost 6 bases at V and 1 base at J; junction bases unmatched: 8. Germline-derived CDR1 and CDR2 are MNHEY and SVGEGT. The CDR3 protein is CASSTGDRRNTEAFF. The CDR3 nucleotides read TGTGCCAGCAGCACAGGGGACAGAAGGAACACTGAAGCTTTCTTT.

The rearrangement links TRBV2 to TRBJ1-1, with 8 bases lining up with TRBD1. V shed 6 bases, J shed 7 bases, and the junction held 7 bases outside the gene matches. This CDR3 spans 13 amino acids. Germline loops: CDR1 SNHLY, CDR2 FYNNEI. The CDR3 loop is CASRQTGANEAFF. The CDR3 nucleotides are TGTGCCAGCAGACAGACAGGGGCTAATGAAGCTTTCTTT.